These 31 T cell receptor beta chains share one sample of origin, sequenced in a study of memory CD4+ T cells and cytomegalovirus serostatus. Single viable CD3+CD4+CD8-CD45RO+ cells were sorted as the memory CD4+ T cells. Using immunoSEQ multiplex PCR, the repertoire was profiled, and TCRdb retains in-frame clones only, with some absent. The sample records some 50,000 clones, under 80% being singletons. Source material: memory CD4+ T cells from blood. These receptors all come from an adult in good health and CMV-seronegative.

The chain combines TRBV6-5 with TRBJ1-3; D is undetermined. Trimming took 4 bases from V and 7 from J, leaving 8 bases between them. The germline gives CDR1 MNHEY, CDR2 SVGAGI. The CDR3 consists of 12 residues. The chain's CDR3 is CASSSTLNTIYF. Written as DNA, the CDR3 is TGTGCCAGCAGTTCAACACTGAACACCATATATTTT.

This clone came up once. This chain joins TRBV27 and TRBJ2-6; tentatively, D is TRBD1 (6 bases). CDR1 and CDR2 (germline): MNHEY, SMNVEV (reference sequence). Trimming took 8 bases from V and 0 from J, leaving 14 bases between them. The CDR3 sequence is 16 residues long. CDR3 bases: TGTGCCAGCCGGAGGACAGAGTTCTCTGGGGCCAACGTCCTGACTTTC. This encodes CASRRTEFSGANVLTF.

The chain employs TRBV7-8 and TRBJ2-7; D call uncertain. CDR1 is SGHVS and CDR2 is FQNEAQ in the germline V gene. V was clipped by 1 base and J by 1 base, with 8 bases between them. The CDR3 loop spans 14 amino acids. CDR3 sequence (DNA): TGTGCCAGCAGCTTAGATGACGGATCCTACGAGCAGTACTTC. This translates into CASSLDDGSYEQYF.

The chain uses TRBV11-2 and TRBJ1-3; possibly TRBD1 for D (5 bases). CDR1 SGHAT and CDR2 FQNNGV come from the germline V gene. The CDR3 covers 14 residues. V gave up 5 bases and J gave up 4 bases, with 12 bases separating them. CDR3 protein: CASSPGGGGNTIYF. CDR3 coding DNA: TGTGCCAGCAGCCCCGGCGGGGGAGGAAACACCATATATTTT.

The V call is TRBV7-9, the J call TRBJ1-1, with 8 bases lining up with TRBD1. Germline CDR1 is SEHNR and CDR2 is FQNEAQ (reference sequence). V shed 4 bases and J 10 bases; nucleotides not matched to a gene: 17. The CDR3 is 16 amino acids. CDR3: CASSSNSPGGSSGAFF. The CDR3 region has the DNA TGTGCCAGCAGCTCCAATTCCCCAGGGGGCAGCTCGGGAGCTTTCTTT.

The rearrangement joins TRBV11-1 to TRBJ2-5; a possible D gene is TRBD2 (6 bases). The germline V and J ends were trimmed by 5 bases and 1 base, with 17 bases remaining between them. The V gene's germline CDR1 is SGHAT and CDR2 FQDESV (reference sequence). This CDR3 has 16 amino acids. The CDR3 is CASSPRRRGFQETQYF. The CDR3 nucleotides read TGTGCCAGCAGCCCTAGAAGGAGGGGCTTCCAAGAGACCCAGTACTTC.

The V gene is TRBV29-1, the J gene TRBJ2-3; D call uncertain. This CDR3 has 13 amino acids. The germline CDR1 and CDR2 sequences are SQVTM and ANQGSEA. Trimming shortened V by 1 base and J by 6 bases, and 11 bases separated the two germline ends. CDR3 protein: CSVEGTVGDTQYF. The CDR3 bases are TGCAGCGTTGAAGGGACGGTAGGGGATACGCAGTATTTT.

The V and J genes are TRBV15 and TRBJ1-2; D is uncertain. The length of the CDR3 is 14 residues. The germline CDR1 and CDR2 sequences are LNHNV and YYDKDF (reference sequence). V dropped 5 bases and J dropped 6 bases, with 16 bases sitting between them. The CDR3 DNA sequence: TGTGCCACCAGCGTGGGAGATGGGCTCGATGGCTACACCTTC. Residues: CATSVGDGLDGYTF.

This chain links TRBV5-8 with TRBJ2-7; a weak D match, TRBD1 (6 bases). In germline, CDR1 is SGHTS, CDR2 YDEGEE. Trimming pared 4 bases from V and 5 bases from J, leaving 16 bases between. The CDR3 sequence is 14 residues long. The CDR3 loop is CASSLKQGLDEQYF. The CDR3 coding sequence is TGTGCCAGCAGCCTAAAACAGGGCCTGGACGAGCAGTACTTC.

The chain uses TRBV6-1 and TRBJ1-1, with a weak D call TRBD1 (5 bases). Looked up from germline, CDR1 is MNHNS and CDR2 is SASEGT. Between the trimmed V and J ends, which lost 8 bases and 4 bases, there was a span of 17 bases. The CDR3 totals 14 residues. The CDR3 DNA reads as TGTGCCAGCCATGACCGACCCGGGGGCACTGAAGCTTTCTTT. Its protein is CASHDRPGGTEAFF.

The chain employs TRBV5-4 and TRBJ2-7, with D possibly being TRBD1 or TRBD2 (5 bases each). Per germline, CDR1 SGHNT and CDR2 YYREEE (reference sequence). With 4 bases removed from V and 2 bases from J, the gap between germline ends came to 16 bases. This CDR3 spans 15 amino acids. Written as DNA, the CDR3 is TGTGCCAGCAGCAAAACCCGGGACCCAACCTACGAGCAGTACTTC. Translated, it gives CASSKTRDPTYEQYF.

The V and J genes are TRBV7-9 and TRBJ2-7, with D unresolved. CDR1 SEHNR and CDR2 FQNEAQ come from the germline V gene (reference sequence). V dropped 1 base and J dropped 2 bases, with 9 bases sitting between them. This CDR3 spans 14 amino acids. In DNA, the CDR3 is TGTGCCAGCAGCTTAGGGCAGCCTCCCTACGAGCAGTACTTC. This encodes CASSLGQPPYEQYF. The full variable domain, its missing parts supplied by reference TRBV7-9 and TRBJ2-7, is DTGVSQNPRHKITKRGQNVTFRCDPISEHNRLYWYRQTLGQGPEFLTYFQNEAQLEKSRLLSDRFSAERPKGSFSTLEIQRTEQGDSAMYLCASSLGQPPYEQYFGPGTRLTVT.

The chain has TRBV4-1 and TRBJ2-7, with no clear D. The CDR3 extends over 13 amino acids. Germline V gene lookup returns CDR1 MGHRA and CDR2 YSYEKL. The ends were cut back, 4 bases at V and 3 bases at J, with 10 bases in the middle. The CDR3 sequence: CASSRQEGYEQYF. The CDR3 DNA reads TGCGCCAGCAGCCGGCAAGAAGGCTACGAGCAGTACTTC.

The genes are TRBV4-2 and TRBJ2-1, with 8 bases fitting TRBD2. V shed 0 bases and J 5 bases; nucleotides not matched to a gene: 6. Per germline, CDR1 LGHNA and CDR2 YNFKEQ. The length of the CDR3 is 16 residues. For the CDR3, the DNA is TGTGCCAGCAGCCAAGATCGAAGCGGGGGCCACAATGAGCAGTTCTTC. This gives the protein CASSQDRSGGHNEQFF.

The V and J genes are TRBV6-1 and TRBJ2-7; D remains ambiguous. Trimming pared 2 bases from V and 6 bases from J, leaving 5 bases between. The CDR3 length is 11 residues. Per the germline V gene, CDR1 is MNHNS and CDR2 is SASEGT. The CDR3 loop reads CASSEHFEQYF. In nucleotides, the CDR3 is TGTGCCAGCAGTGAACATTTCGAGCAGTACTTC.

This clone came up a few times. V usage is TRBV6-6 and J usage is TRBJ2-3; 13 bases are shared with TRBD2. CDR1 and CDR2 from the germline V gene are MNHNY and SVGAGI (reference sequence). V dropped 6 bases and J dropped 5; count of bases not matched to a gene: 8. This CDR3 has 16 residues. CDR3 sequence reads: CASRTTSGGAGDTQYF. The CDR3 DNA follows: TGTGCCAGCAGAACAACTAGCGGGGGGGCCGGAGATACGCAGTATTTT.

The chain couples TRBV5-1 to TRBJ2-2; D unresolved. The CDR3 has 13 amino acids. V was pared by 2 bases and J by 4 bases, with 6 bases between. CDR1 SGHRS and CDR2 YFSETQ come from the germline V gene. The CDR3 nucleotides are TGCGCCAGCAGCTTAAGGGTCACCGGGGAGCTGTTTTTT. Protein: CASSLRVTGELFF.

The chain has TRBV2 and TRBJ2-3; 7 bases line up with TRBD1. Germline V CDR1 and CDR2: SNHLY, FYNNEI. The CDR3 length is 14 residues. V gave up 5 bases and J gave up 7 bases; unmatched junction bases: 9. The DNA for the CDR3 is TGTGCCAGCAGTAAAGGGGGCGGTCAAAATACGCAGTATTTT. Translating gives CASSKGGGQNTQYF.

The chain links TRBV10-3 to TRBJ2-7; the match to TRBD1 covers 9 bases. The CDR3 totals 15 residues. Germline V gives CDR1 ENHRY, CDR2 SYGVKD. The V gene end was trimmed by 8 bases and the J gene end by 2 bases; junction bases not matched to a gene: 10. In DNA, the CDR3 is TGTGCCATCGGCGGACCTGGACAGGGGACCTACGAGCAGTACTTC. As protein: CAIGGPGQGTYEQYF.

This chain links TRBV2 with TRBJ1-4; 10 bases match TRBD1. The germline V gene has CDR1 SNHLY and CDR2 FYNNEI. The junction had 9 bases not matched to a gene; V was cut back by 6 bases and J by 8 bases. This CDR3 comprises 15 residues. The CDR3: CASRTGGAGYEKLFF. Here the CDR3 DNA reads TGTGCCAGCAGGACAGGGGGCGCAGGGTACGAAAAACTGTTTTTT.

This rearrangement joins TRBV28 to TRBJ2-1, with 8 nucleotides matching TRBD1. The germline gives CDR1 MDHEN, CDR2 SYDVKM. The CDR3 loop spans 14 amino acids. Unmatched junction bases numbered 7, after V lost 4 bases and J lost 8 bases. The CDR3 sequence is CASSSQGARDEQFF. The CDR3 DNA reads TGTGCCAGCAGTTCCCAGGGGGCGCGGGATGAGCAGTTCTTC.

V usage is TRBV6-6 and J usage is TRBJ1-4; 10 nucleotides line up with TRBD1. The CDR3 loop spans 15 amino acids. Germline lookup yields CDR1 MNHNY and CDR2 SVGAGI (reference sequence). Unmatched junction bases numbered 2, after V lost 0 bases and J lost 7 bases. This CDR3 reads CASSYSGTGVEKLFF. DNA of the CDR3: TGTGCCAGCAGTTACTCCGGGACAGGGGTTGAAAAACTGTTTTTT.

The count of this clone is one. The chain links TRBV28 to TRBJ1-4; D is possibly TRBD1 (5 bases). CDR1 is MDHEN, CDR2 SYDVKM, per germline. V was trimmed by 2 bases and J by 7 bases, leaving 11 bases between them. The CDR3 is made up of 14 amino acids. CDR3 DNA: TGTGCCAGCAGTTTACTCCCAGGGATTGAAAAACTGTTTTTT. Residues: CASSLLPGIEKLFF.

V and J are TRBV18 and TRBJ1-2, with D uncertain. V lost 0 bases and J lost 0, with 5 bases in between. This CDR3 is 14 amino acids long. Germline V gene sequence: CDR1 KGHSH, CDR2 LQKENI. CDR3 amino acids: CASSPPWSNYGYTF. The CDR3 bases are TGTGCCAGCTCACCACCGTGGTCTAACTATGGCTACACCTTC.

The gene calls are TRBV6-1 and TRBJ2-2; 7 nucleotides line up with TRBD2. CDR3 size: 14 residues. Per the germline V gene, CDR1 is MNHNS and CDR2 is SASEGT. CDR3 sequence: CAHGRGLVSRELFF. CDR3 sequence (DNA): TGTGCTCACGGGCGAGGACTAGTCTCCCGGGAGCTGTTTTTT.

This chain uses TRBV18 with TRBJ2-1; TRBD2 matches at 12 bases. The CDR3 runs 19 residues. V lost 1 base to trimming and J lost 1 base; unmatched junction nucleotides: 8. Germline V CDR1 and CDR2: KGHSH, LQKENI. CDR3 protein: CASSPLVVLAGGSYNEQFF. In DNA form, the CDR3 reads TGTGCCAGCTCACCACTGGTGGTCCTAGCGGGGGGGTCCTACAATGAGCAGTTCTTC.

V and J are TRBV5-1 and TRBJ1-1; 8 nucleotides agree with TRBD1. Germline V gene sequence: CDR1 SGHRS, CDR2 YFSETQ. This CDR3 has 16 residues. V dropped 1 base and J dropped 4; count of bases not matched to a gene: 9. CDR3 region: CASSLRGQGAGTEAFF. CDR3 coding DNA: TGCGCCAGCAGCTTGCGGGGCCAGGGGGCCGGCACTGAAGCTTTCTTT.

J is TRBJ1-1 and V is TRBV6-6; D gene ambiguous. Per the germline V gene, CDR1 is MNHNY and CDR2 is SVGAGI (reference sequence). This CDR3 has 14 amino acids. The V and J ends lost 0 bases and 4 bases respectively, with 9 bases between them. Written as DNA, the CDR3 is TGTGCCAGCAGTTACTCAGGGCTCGGCACTGAAGCTTTCTTT. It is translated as CASSYSGLGTEAFF.

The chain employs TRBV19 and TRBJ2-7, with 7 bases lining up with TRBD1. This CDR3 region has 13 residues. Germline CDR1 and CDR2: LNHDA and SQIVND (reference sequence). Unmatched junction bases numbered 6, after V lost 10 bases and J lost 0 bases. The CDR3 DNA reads TGTGCCACCATGAGGGACAGCTCCTACGAGCAGTACTTC. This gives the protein CATMRDSSYEQYF.

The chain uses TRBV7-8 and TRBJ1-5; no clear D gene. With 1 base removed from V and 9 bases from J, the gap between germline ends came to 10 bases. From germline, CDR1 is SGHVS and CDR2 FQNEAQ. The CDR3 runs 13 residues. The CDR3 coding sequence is TGTGCCAGCAGCTTAGACCTATGGGGGCCCCAGCATTTT. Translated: CASSLDLWGPQHF.

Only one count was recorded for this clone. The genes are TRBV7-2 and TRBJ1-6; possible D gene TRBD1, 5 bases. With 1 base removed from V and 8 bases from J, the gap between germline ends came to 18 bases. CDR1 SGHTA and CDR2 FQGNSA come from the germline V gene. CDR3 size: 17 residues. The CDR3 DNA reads TGTGCCAGCAGCTTAGTTGGGGGGGTGAGGGGATATTCACCCCTCCACTTT. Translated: CASSLVGGVRGYSPLHF.